This T cell receptor beta chain is from a study of cytomegalovirus exposure and HLA in healthy donors. Findings and limits, study-wide: Follow-up analysis later connected one missense variant in DCLRE1C with trimming of TCR beta V- and J-genes. By a later analysis, the bulk of CMV-associated TCR beta chains appeared HLA-restricted.

The CDR3 sequence is 16 residues long. Germline V lookup: CDR1 SGHVS, CDR2 FNYEAQ. V shed 5 bases and J 1 base; nucleotides not matched to a gene: 6. With respect to this clone: The antigen remains undetermined.

Primers included in the PCR were 60 Vbeta and 13 Jbeta primers. Produced via immunoSEQ multiplex PCR; TCRdb's table is partial and in-frame only. The repertoire holds roughly 120,000 clones, with about four fifths as singletons. The chain recombines TRBV7-6 with TRBJ2-5; 11 bases align to TRBD2. The receptor comes from a man aged 25-45 years in good health and CMV-seropositive. Source material: PBMCs. CDR3 sequence: CASSVGTSGIQETQYF. The CDR3 DNA reads as TGTGCCAGCAGCGTAGGGACTAGCGGCATCCAAGAGACCCAGTACTTC.